The 15 T cell receptor beta chains in this list originate from one sample, sequenced in a study of blood T cell repertoires in COVID-19 (dated by TCRdb to about 2020). To prepare the library, the immunoSEQ multiplex PCR assay was applied. In TCRdb, the immuneACCESS table is reduced to in-frame sequences with V and J assigned. These tables do not hold every clone; where another copy was compared, an unresolved V gene accounts for under half, and the others remain unexplained. Present in this sample are about 260,000 clones, 85% of which were seen just once. About an eighth of the sample lies in the top ten. The sample taken for sequencing was peripheral blood. These TCRs come from a human donor in a cohort sampled during active COVID-19.

The rearrangement links TRBV2 to TRBJ2-7; 8 bases line up with TRBD1. Germline CDR1 SNHLY, CDR2 FYNNEI. The CDR3 runs 13 residues. J lost 4 bases, V lost 7 bases, and 6 bases had no gene match. CDR3 protein: CASKRTGIYEQYF. CDR3 nucleotide sequence: TGTGCCAGCAAACGGACAGGGATTTACGAGCAGTACTTC.

Comment on this clone: The same CDR3 also results from other DNA sequences found in this sample. V gene TRBV5-4 combines with J gene TRBJ1-2; D remains ambiguous. V shed 1 base and J shed 5 bases, with 9 bases lying between them. CDR1 and CDR2 (germline): SGHNT, YYREEE (reference sequence). This CDR3 comprises 13 residues. The CDR3 nucleotides are TGTGCCAGCAGCTTGATTGGAGATTATGGCTACACCTTC. Encoded protein: CASSLIGDYGYTF.

This clone appeared a few times. V usage is TRBV7-6 and J usage is TRBJ2-3; TRBD1 might be the D (5 bases). The CDR3 contains 14 residues. Germline values: CDR1 SGHVS, CDR2 FNYEAQ. V dropped 4 bases and J dropped 2 bases, with 10 bases sitting between them. CDR3 region: CASSWGLITDTQYF. In DNA, the CDR3 is TGTGCCAGCAGCTGGGGCTTGATCACAGATACGCAGTATTTT.

This chain connects TRBV7-9 to TRBJ2-3; 9 bases are a match to TRBD1. Germline V gene sequence: CDR1 SEHNR, CDR2 FQNEAQ (reference sequence). Unmatched junction bases numbered 12, after V lost 5 bases and J lost 3 bases. CDR3 length equals 17 residues. The CDR3 DNA reads TGTGCCAGCAGCCACGCTTGGGACAGGGAAGGGACAGATACGCAGTATTTT. This gives the protein CASSHAWDREGTDTQYF.

V is TRBV19 and J is TRBJ2-6; D unresolved. Germline V gene sequence: CDR1 LNHDA, CDR2 SQIVND (reference sequence). CDR3 length: 14 residues. V lost 5 bases and J lost 0, with 5 bases in between. The CDR3 DNA reads TGTGCCAGTAGTCCGTCCTCTGGGGCCAACGTCCTGACTTTC. This gives the protein CASSPSSGANVLTF.

Regarding this clone: Additional DNA sequences in this sample encode the identical CDR3. CDR3 loop: CASSLDSPEAFF. CDR3 DNA: TGTGCCAGCAGCCTTGACAGCCCAGAAGCTTTCTTT. The chain couples TRBV7-9 to TRBJ1-1; tentative D call: TRBD1 (5 bases). The CDR3 spans 12 residues. Germline V CDR1 and CDR2: SEHNR, FQNEAQ (reference sequence). V lost 5 bases to trimming and J lost 8 bases, with 12 bases between them.

The V gene is TRBV15, the J gene TRBJ1-5; maybe TRBD1 (6 bases). Germline CDR1 and CDR2: LNHNV and YYDKDF (reference sequence). CDR3 length equals 15 residues. Trimming took off 1 base at V and 7 bases at J, with 14 bases between the two ends. This CDR3 is CATSRGGTGRQPQHF. In DNA, the CDR3 is TGTGCCACCAGCAGAGGAGGTACAGGGCGACAGCCCCAGCATTTT.

This clone was detected only once. CDR3 nucleotide sequence: TGCGCCAGCAGCCAAGTTGAGGGGACAGGAGGGACCCAGTACTTC. It translates to CASSQVEGTGGTQYF. The chain joins TRBV4-3 to TRBJ2-5; 8 bases match TRBD1. Germline CDR1 and CDR2: LGHNA and YSLEER. The CDR3 sequence is 15 residues long. J was trimmed by 7 bases and V by 1 base; bases with no gene match: 8.

V usage is TRBV10-3 and J usage is TRBJ2-1; 14 bases are a match to TRBD2. The CDR3 has 15 residues. The germline gives CDR1 ENHRY, CDR2 SYGVKD. V lost 5 bases, J lost 7 bases, and 4 bases stayed unmatched. The chain's CDR3 is CAISPGTSGSNEQFF. CDR3 nucleotide sequence: TGTGCCATCAGTCCCGGGACTAGCGGGAGTAATGAGCAGTTCTTC.

V gene TRBV14 combines with J gene TRBJ2-1; 8 bases agree with TRBD1. The CDR3 is 15 residues long. Losses at the gene ends were 3 bases for V and 6 bases for J; bases not matched to a gene: 7. From germline, CDR1 is SGHDN and CDR2 FVKESK. CDR3 protein: CASSHRQGMPNEQFF. CDR3 nucleotide sequence: TGTGCCAGCAGCCATAGACAGGGGATGCCCAATGAGCAGTTCTTC. Combining the CDR3 with reference TRBV14 and TRBJ2-1 gives the whole variable domain EAGVTQFPSHSVIEKGQTVTLRCDPISGHDNLYWYRRVMGKEIKFLLHFVKESKQDESGMPNNRFLAERTGGTYSTLKVQPAELEDSGVYFCASSHRQGMPNEQFFGPGTRLTVL.

V usage is TRBV7-2 and J usage is TRBJ2-1; 11 bases map to TRBD2. The V gene end was trimmed by 5 bases and the J gene end by 8 bases; junction bases not matched to a gene: 8. The CDR3 covers 15 residues. The V gene's germline CDR1 is SGHTA and CDR2 FQGNSA. CDR3 DNA sequence: TGTGCCAGCAGCCCTACTAGCGGGAGAAGCTATGAGCAGTTCTTC. Translating it yields CASSPTSGRSYEQFF.

Worth noting for this clone: In the same sample, other DNA sequences code for this CDR3. This rearrangement joins TRBV18 to TRBJ1-6; 8 nucleotides agree with TRBD1. V shed 3 bases, J shed 6 bases, and the junction held 4 bases outside the gene matches. The CDR3 has 15 residues. Germline CDR1 is KGHSH and CDR2 is LQKENI. The CDR3 reads CASSPGQGLNSPLHF. The DNA of the CDR3 is TGTGCCAGCTCACCCGGACAGGGACTTAATTCACCCCTCCACTTT.

The chain has TRBV18 and TRBJ1-4, with D maybe TRBD1 (6 bases). Trimming pared 5 bases from V and 6 bases from J, leaving 16 bases between. The CDR3 totals 15 residues. CDR1 is KGHSH, CDR2 LQKENI, per germline. The CDR3: CASSSRYRVDEKLFF. The CDR3 coding sequence is TGTGCCAGCTCATCTAGATACAGGGTTGATGAAAAACTGTTTTTT.

The rearrangement links TRBV5-1 to TRBJ2-6; D uncertain. V was shortened by 4 bases and J by 0 bases, with 8 bases between the two germline ends. The CDR3 covers 15 residues. Germline assignment: CDR1 SGHRS and CDR2 YFSETQ. Here the CDR3 reads CASSQRSSGANVLTF. As DNA, the CDR3 is TGCGCCAGCAGCCAGAGGAGCTCTGGGGCCAACGTCCTGACTTTC.

The V and J genes are TRBV7-9 and TRBJ2-7, with a tentative D call TRBD2 (5 bases). Trimming shortened V by 8 bases and J by 2 bases, and 13 bases separated the two germline ends. Germline lookup yields CDR1 SEHNR and CDR2 FQNEAQ (reference sequence). The length of the CDR3 is 13 residues. CDR3 nucleotides: TGTGCCAGCCAACCCACCGGGGCCTACGAGCAGTACTTC. It is translated as CASQPTGAYEQYF.